The TCR beta chain under discussion was sequenced for a study of blood T cell repertoires in COVID-19. Overall study context: COVID-19 samples, acute and convalescent, were from the United States, Italy and Spain. PBMCs, B-cell-depleted T cells, or T cells provided the cDNA or gDNA that made up the material.

In the study's own analysis: By means of reference gene primer amplification, nucleated cell counts were estimated. This table comes from immunoSEQ multiplex PCR, and its TCRdb copy is limited to in-frame clones, with some not included. The V and J calls and the clone size are those of that table, but D and trimming were determined from the DNA. Of roughly 180,000 clones detected, approximately 91% appear once; the ten largest clones hold roughly 2.2%. With 4 bases removed from V and 6 bases from J, the gap between germline ends came to 18 bases. This CDR3 has 16 residues. Germline V gene sequence: CDR1 SGHVS, CDR2 FNYEAQ.

Sequencing used peripheral blood. The clonotype originates from a man between 65 and 85 years old with active or convalescent COVID-19. This chain uses TRBV7-6 with TRBJ2-2; possibly TRBD1 for D (5 bases). CDR3 in DNA: TGTGCCAGCAGCTCAAGGGGCGGCCCTGGTCCCGGGGAGCTGTTTTTT. The encoded protein is CASSSRGGPGPGELFF.